These 22 T cell receptor beta chains came from one sample sequenced in a study of blood T cells in healthy people across ages. Then a second PCR, running roughly 7 to 11 cycles, was carried out with a sample-barcoded 5' primer and a J-beta primer mix. TCRdb independently ran MiXCR on the 5' RACE reads; one entry per CDR3 protein. The sample records hundreds of thousands of distinct CDR3 sequences, approximately 52% being singletons. Sequences were obtained from blood. All receptors derive from a woman of 80 years or more in good health.

V is TRBV9 and J is TRBJ2-4; D is unclear. Trimming shortened V by 3 bases and J by 2 bases, and 15 bases separated the two germline ends. The germline gives CDR1 SGDLS, CDR2 YYNGEE. CDR3 length: 16 residues. The CDR3 nucleotides are TGTGCCAGCAGCGACGGCCTGGCCGGGTCCAAAAACATTCAGTACTTC. Amino acid sequence: CASSDGLAGSKNIQYF.

The gene calls are TRBV18 and TRBJ2-5; the D gene is possibly TRBD1 (6 bases). Germline V gene sequence: CDR1 KGHSH, CDR2 LQKENI. Trimming cost V 1 base and J 3 bases, with 12 bases left between them. CDR3 length: 15 residues. The CDR3 DNA reads as TGTGCCAGCTCACCACGATGGGACACTGAAGAGACCCAGTACTTC. Amino acids: CASSPRWDTEETQYF.

This chain uses TRBV5-1 with TRBJ2-1; TRBD2 agrees at 10 bases. With V trimmed by 4 bases and J by 1 base, 5 bases remained unmatched. The germline gives CDR1 SGHRS, CDR2 YFSETQ. The CDR3 is 16 amino acids. The CDR3 loop is CASSRLLAGSYNEQFF. CDR3 sequence (DNA): TGCGCCAGCAGCCGCCTACTAGCGGGGTCCTACAATGAGCAGTTCTTC.

As for this clonotype: A read error may explain this, as a much larger clone is one base away. The rearrangement links TRBV12-3 or TRBV12-4 to TRBJ2-3; 7 nucleotides agree with TRBD2. Trimming cost V 10 bases and J 4 bases; bases outside gene matches: 11. CDR3 length: 14 residues. The CDR3 is CATFLADRADTQYF. CDR3 nucleotides: TGTGCCACCTTTCTAGCGGATCGGGCAGATACGCAGTATTTT.

The genes are TRBV7-3 and TRBJ2-5; perhaps TRBD2 as D (6 bases). The CDR3 runs to 14 residues. The germline gives CDR1 SGHTA, CDR2 FQGTGA. Trimming stripped 4 bases from V and 6 bases from J, with 15 bases between. CDR3 sequence: CASSSSEIGQTQYF. CDR3 in DNA: TGTGCCAGCAGCTCTAGCGAGATAGGCCAGACCCAGTACTTC. Complete variable domain (other parts from reference TRBV7-3 and TRBJ2-5): GAGVSQTPSNKVTEKGKYVELRCDPISGHTALYWYRQSLGQGPEFLIYFQGTGAADDSGLPNDRFFAVRPEGSVSTLKIQRTERGDSAVYLCASSSSEIGQTQYFGPGTRLLVL.

The V call is TRBV7-2, the J call TRBJ2-3; 9 bases are shared with TRBD1. This CDR3 spans 16 amino acids. The ends lost 2 bases at V and 4 bases at J; junction bases unmatched: 7. Germline V gene lookup returns CDR1 SGHTA and CDR2 FQGNSA. CDR3 sequence (DNA): TGTGCCAGCAGCTTAACAGGGGGCCCTAGCGCAGATACGCAGTATTTT. Translation gives CASSLTGGPSADTQYF.

The genes are TRBV5-4 and TRBJ1-2; 7 bases match TRBD1. The junction had 4 bases not matched to a gene; V was cut back by 6 bases and J by 2 bases. Germline CDR1 reads SGHNT; CDR2 reads YYREEE (reference sequence). The CDR3 length is 13 residues. The CDR3 reads CASTRGGNYGYTF. The CDR3 region has the DNA TGTGCCAGCACCAGGGGGGGGAACTATGGCTACACCTTC.

The chain links TRBV14 to TRBJ2-1; 7 bases agree with TRBD2. Germline V lookup: CDR1 SGHDN, CDR2 FVKESK. This CDR3 is 14 amino acids long. The V gene end was trimmed by 5 bases and the J gene end by 9 bases; junction bases not matched to a gene: 10. The CDR3 region is CASSSRTGGAEQFF. The DNA for the CDR3 is TGTGCCAGCAGCAGCCGGACGGGGGGTGCTGAGCAGTTCTTC.

The chain carries TRBV6-1 and TRBJ2-1, with D possibly called TRBD1 or TRBD2 (5 bases each). Per germline, CDR1 MNHNS and CDR2 SASEGT. The CDR3 totals 15 residues. V was cut by 6 bases and J by 0 bases, with 12 bases left in between. The DNA of the CDR3 is TGTGCCAGCAGCCAATGGGGGAGCTCCTACAATGAGCAGTTCTTC. It specifies CASSQWGSSYNEQFF.

In this sample, this clonotype turned up many times. The chain joins TRBV24-1 to TRBJ2-1; D unresolved. Trimming pared 2 bases from V and 7 bases from J, leaving 8 bases between. Germline V gene lookup returns CDR1 KGHDR and CDR2 SFDVKD. CDR3 length: 13 residues. CDR3 protein: CATSDSTVNEQFF. In nucleotides, the CDR3 is TGTGCCACCAGTGATTCGACGGTTAATGAGCAGTTCTTC.

The chain combines TRBV7-9 with TRBJ2-1; TRBD2 might be the D (5 bases). This CDR3 has 19 amino acids. Trimming took 5 bases from V and 3 from J, leaving 26 bases between them. Germline values: CDR1 SEHNR, CDR2 FQNEAQ (reference sequence). This CDR3 reads CASSPSKSQTGRNYNEQFF. In nucleotides, the CDR3 is TGTGCCAGCAGCCCCTCAAAAAGTCAAACGGGAAGAAACTACAATGAGCAGTTCTTC.

The CDR3 DNA is TGTGCCAGCAGTGAACCGGGACTAGGGATTGGGCAGTTCTTC. Its translation is CASSEPGLGIGQFF. The chain joins TRBV6-1 to TRBJ2-1; 8 bases are a match to TRBD2. V lost 2 bases, J lost 12 bases, and 9 bases stayed unmatched. CDR3 length equals 14 residues. From germline, CDR1 is MNHNS and CDR2 SASEGT.

This clonotype was counted at least ten times. This chain uses TRBV29-1 with TRBJ1-5; weak D call: TRBD1 (5 bases). CDR1 SQVTM and CDR2 ANQGSEA come from the germline V gene. Trimming removed 6 bases at V and 4 bases at J, with 16 bases between. This CDR3 is 14 amino acids long. Here the CDR3 reads CSVSPGALNQPQHF. The DNA of the CDR3 is TGCAGCGTCTCCCCCGGGGCTTTGAATCAGCCCCAGCATTTT.

This clonotype was seen many times. This chain links TRBV12-3 or TRBV12-4 with TRBJ1-4, with 7 bases fitting TRBD1. This CDR3 region has 15 residues. J lost 8 bases, V lost 4 bases, and 10 bases had no gene match. CDR3 in amino acids: CASSSRQGLKEKLFF. CDR3 sequence (DNA): TGTGCCAGCAGTTCCCGACAGGGCCTAAAGGAAAAACTGTTTTTT.

Concerning this clonotype: This clone may be a read error of a much larger clone one base away. V is TRBV7-3 and J is TRBJ2-1, with D unclear. CDR3 length: 15 amino acids. V was pared by 1 base and J by 6 bases, with 13 bases between. CDR1 SGHTA and CDR2 FQGTGA come from the germline V gene. Here the CDR3 DNA reads TGTGCCAGCAGCTTAAAAGGAGAGAGACTCAATGAGCAGTTCTTC. It is translated as CASSLKGERLNEQFF. Drawing the rest from reference TRBV7-3 and TRBJ2-1, the complete variable domain is GAGVSQTPSNKVTEKGKYVELRCDPISGHTALYWYRQSLGQGPEFLIYFQGTGAADDSGLPNDRFFAVRPEGSVSTLKIQRTERGDSAVYLCASSLKGERLNEQFFGPGTRLTVL.

At least ten counts were recorded for this clonotype. This chain links TRBV7-2 with TRBJ2-3, with D hard to call. V was trimmed by 6 bases and J by 2 bases, leaving 12 bases between them. Per germline, CDR1 SGHTA and CDR2 FQGNSA. The CDR3 covers 14 residues. CDR3 protein: CASSHDTTTDTQYF. The CDR3, as DNA: TGTGCCAGCAGTCACGACACGACCACAGATACGCAGTATTTT.

On this clonotype itself: A read error may be the cause here, since a much bigger clone is one base away. Since no conserved phenylalanine or tryptophan closes the CDR3, a read error is the likely cause. V gene TRBV6-6 combines with J gene TRBJ2-1, with D unclear. The CDR3 has 13 amino acids. V was cut by 5 bases and J by 5 bases, with 10 bases left in between. The germline CDR1 and CDR2 sequences are MNHNY and SVGAGI (reference sequence). This CDR3 reads CASSPLINNEQFL. The CDR3, as DNA: TGTGCCAGCAGTCCTCTTATTAACAATGAGCAGTTCTTA.

This chain joins TRBV27 and TRBJ1-5; D not resolved. CDR1 and CDR2 (germline): MNHEY, SMNVEV (reference sequence). The CDR3 runs 14 residues. V gave up 3 bases and J gave up 0 bases, with 6 bases separating them. The CDR3 region has the DNA TGTGCCAGCAGTTTGCATTATAGCAATCAGCCCCAGCATTTT. Translated: CASSLHYSNQPQHF.

This clonotype was seen repeatedly, ten times or more. The chain employs TRBV5-1 and TRBJ1-2, with 12 bases fitting TRBD1. V was clipped by 2 bases and J by 6 bases; unmatched bases: 2. This CDR3 has 14 amino acids. Germline assignment: CDR1 SGHRS and CDR2 YFSETQ. The CDR3, as DNA: TGCGCCAGCAGCTTCGGGACAGGGGGCGATGGCTACACCTTC. Its translation: CASSFGTGGDGYTF.

This clonotype appeared many times. The chain employs TRBV20-1 and TRBJ2-7; TRBD2 matches at 13 bases. The CDR3 runs 16 residues. The germline CDR1 and CDR2 sequences are DFQATT and SNEGSKA (reference sequence). The V segment lost 3 bases and the J segment 6 bases; nucleotides outside the gene matches: 11. Written as DNA, the CDR3 is TGCAGTGCTAGGAGGACTCGACTAGCGGGAGGTTCCGAGCAGTACTTC. Its protein product is CSARRTRLAGGSEQYF.

This clonotype was seen many times. The chain carries TRBV5-1 and TRBJ2-3; TRBD2 matches 10 bases. Germline V gene lookup returns CDR1 SGHRS and CDR2 YFSETQ. The V and J ends lost 3 bases and 1 base, in that order; junction bases with no gene match: 2. The CDR3 sequence is 15 residues long. The CDR3 DNA sequence: TGCGCCAGCAGCTATACTAGCGGGGGCACAGATACGCAGTATTTT. This encodes CASSYTSGGTDTQYF.

This rearrangement joins TRBV27 to TRBJ2-5; the match to TRBD2 covers 12 bases. The end of the DNA is better explained by TRBJ2-7, so the J call may be wrong. Germline values: CDR1 MNHEY, CDR2 SMNVEV (reference sequence). This CDR3 region has 17 residues. The CDR3 spells CASKPRTSGAYSYEQYF. The CDR3 bases are TGTGCCAGCAAACCTAGGACTAGCGGGGCTTACTCCTACGAGCAGTACTTC.